This is a list of T cell receptor beta chains from one sample in a study of T-cell reconstitution after alpha-beta-depleted transplantation in children. Each CDR3 protein is one row after TCRdb ran MiXCR on the PCR reads. The sample records some 520,000 distinct CDR3 sequences, approximately 32% being singletons. Sequencing was performed on PBMCs from the stem cell graft donor, taken from the stem cell graft. The receptors were gathered from a human donor who donated a stem cell graft to a child with aplastic anemia. Each CDR3 is given with its conserved first and last residue. The D gene is left open where the match is weak. Not every row has a clone size; where given, it reads once, few, many or a size class.

TRBV6-1	TRBJ1-2	.	.	CASSEAGGFYGYTF	TGTGCCAGCAGTGAAGCGGGGGGGTTCTATGGCTACACCTTC
TRBV4-3	TRBJ1-1	.	.	CASSQIRAENTEAFF	TGCGCCAGCAGCCAAATTCGGGCCGAGAACACTGAAGCTTTCTTT
TRBV20-1	TRBJ2-2	many	.	CSAVQNTGELFF	TGCAGTGCTGTACAGAACACCGGGGAGCTGTTTTTT
TRBV7-9	TRBJ1-5	.	TRBD1	CASSLVAEGAGAQHF	TGTGCCAGCAGCTTAGTTGCAGAGGGGGCCGGGGCCCAGCATTTT
TRBV11-2	TRBJ2-1	.	TRBD2	CASSFGLASEQFF	TGTGCCAGCAGCTTCGGACTAGCCTCTGAGCAGTTCTTC
TRBV23-1	TRBJ1-5	.	.	CASSQSFGTRVHQPQHF	TGCGCCAGCAGCCAATCCTTCGGGACCAGGGTCCATCAGCCCCAGCATTTT
TRBV19	TRBJ1-2	.	.	CATATGGGGGYTF	TGTGCCACCGCCACCGGGGGGGGAGGCGGCTACACCTTC
TRBV29-1	TRBJ1-1	.	.	CSVGNLFDTEAFF	TGCAGCGTTGGGAACCTCTTCGACACTGAAGCTTTCTTT
TRBV4-1	TRBJ2-5	.	.	CASSQDRTVVKTQYF	TGCGCCAGCAGCCAAGATCGGACGGTCGTAAAGACCCAGTACTTC
TRBV25-1	TRBJ1-2	few	TRBD1	CASSELRDRNGYTF	TGTGCCAGCAGTGAATTGCGGGACAGGAATGGCTACACCTTC
TRBV5-8	TRBJ2-5	few	.	CASSLGRFADLGETQYF	TGTGCCAGCAGCTTGGGCAGGTTCGCTGATCTTGGAGAGACCCAGTACTTC
TRBV5-1	TRBJ2-5	.	.	CASSWTTGQETQYF	TGCGCCAGCAGCTGGACCACCGGACAAGAGACCCAGTACTTC
TRBV7-6	TRBJ2-3	few	TRBD2	CASSLASPGLGGTDTQYF	TGTGCCAGCAGCTTGGCGAGTCCGGGACTAGGGGGCACAGATACGCAGTATTTT
TRBV7-2	TRBJ2-7	few	TRBD1	CASSPPRTGKTYEQYF	TGTGCCAGCAGCCCACCCCGGACAGGGAAGACTTACGAGCAGTACTTC
TRBV6-5	TRBJ1-4	.	.	CASSYSGGTNEKLFF	TGTGCCAGCAGTTACTCGGGGGGCACTAATGAAAAACTGTTTTTT
TRBV20-1	TRBJ1-1	.	.	CSARSNTEAFF	TGCAGTGCTAGATCGAACACTGAAGCTTTCTTT
TRBV20-1	TRBJ1-2	few	.	CSAGPGVWGYTF	TGCAGTGCAGGCCCGGGGGTTTGGGGCTACACCTTC
TRBV12-3/TRBV12-4	TRBJ1-3	few	.	CASTPPGSGGNTIYF	TGTGCCAGCACCCCCCCGGGGTCCGGTGGAAACACCATATATTTT
TRBV12-3/TRBV12-4	TRBJ1-1	.	.	CASSLRPTGRSTEAFF	TGTGCCAGCAGTTTAAGGCCCACAGGGAGGAGCACTGAAGCTTTCTTT
TRBV20-1	TRBJ1-1	few	TRBD1	CSAVQGIMNTEAFF	TGCAGTGCAGTACAGGGGATAATGAACACTGAAGCTTTCTTT
TRBV30	TRBJ2-1	few	.	CAWSPPRRENREEQFF	TGTGCCTGGAGTCCCCCAAGGCGGGAGAACAGGGAAGAGCAGTTCTTC
TRBV24-1	TRBJ2-1	.	TRBD2	CATSDTRLAGAFADEQFF	TGTGCCACCAGTGATACTCGACTAGCGGGAGCCTTCGCAGATGAGCAGTTCTTC